The source of this TCR beta chain is a study of blood T cell repertoires in COVID-19. About the research overall: COVID-19 samples, acute and convalescent, were from the United States, Italy and Spain. Sample material is recorded as cDNA or gDNA derived from T cells, B-cell-depleted T cells, or PBMCs.

As originally analysed: Reference gene primers were amplified, and this amplification served to estimate nucleated cell counts. TCRdb's table, derived via immunoSEQ multiplex PCR, lists solely in-frame clones and lacks some. V and J calls and clone size follow that table, whereas D and trimming were derived from the DNA. The repertoire holds 330,000 or so clones, with roughly 87% as singletons. Looked up from germline, CDR1 is SGHDT and CDR2 is YYEEEE. Trimming pared 3 bases from V and 3 bases from J, leaving 9 bases between. The CDR3 covers 13 residues. Followed longitudinally, the Seattle patients had been enrolled during active infection.

This receptor was obtained from a young man with COVID-19, enrolled during active disease. The sample taken for sequencing was peripheral blood. This chain joins TRBV5-6 and TRBJ1-2; D gene unclear. Here the CDR3 reads CASSSMAYYGYTF. Here the CDR3 DNA reads TGTGCCAGCAGCTCCATGGCCTACTATGGCTACACCTTC.